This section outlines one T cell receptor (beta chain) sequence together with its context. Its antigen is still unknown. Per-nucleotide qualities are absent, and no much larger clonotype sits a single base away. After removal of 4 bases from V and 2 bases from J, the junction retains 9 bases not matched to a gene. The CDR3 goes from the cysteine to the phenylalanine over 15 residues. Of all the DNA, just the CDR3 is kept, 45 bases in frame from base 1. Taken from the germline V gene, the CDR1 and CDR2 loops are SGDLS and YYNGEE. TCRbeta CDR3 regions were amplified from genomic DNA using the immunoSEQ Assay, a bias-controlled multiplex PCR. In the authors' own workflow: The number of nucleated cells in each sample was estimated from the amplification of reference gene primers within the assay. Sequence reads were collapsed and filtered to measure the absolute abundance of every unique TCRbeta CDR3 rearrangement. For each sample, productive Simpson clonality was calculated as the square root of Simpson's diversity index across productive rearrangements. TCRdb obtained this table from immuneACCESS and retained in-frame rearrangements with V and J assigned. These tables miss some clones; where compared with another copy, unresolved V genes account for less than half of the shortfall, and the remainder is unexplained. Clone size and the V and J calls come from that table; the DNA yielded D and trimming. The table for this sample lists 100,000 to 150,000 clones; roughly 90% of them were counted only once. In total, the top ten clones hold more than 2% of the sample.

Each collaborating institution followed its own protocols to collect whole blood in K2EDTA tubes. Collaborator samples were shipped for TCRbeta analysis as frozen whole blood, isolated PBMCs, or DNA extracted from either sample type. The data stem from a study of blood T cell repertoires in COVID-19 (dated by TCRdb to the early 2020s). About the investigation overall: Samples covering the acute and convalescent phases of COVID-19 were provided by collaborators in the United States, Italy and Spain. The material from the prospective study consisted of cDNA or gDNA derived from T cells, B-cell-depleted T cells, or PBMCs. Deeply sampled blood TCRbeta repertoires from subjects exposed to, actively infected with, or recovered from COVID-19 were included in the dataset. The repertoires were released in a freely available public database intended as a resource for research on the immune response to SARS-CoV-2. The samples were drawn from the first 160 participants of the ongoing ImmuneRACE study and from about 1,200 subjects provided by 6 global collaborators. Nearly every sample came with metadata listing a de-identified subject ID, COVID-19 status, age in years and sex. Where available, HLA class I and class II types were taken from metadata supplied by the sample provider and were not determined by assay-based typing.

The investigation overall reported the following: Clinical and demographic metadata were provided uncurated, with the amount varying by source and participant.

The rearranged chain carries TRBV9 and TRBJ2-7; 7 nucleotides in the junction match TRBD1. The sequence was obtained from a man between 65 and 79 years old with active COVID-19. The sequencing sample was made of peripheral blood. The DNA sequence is TGTGCCAGCAGCCCCGGACAGGACCAAGCCTACGAGCAGTACTTC. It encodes CASSPGQDQAYEQYF.